The clone carrying this TCR beta chain has more than one count but fewer than ten. The data were obtained in a study of CD8 T cells in ankylosing spondylitis. TCRdb reanalysed the 5' RACE reads using MiXCR and keeps one entry per CDR3 protein. The sample consists of about 64,000 distinct CDR3 sequences, 6.2% of them appearing once. The CDR3 runs to 13 residues. Germline-derived CDR1 and CDR2 are SGDLS and YYNGEE. With 0 bases removed from V and 3 bases from J, the gap between germline ends came to 6 bases. The genes are TRBV9 and TRBJ2-5; no definite D call. The sequence was obtained from a male donor with ankylosing spondylitis. The source material was synovial fluid, either unsorted or a sorted T cell fraction (not recorded which). The CDR3 coding sequence is TGTGCCAGCAGCGTAGATGGCGAAGAGACCCAGTACTTC. Its translation is CASSVDGEETQYF.